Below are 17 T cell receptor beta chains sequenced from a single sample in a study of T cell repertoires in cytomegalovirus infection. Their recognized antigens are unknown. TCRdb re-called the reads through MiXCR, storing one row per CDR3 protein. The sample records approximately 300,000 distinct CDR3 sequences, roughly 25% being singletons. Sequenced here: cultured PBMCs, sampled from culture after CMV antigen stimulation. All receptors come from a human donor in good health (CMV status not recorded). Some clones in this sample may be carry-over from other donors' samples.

The CDR3: CASSGDIETPLHF. CDR3 sequence (DNA): TGTGCCAGCAGCGGGGACATTGAGACGCCCCTCCACTTT. This chain joins TRBV2 and TRBJ1-6; D might be TRBD1 (6 bases). CDR3 length equals 13 residues. CDR1 is SNHLY, CDR2 FYNNEI, per germline. Trimming took 6 bases from V and 13 from J, leaving 16 bases between them.

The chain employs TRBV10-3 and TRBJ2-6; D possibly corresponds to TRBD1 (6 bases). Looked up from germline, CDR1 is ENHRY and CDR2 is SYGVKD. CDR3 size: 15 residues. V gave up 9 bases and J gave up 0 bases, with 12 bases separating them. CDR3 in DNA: TGTGCCATTCGCCGGGACAACTCTGGGGCCAACGTCCTGACTTTC. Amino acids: CAIRRDNSGANVLTF.

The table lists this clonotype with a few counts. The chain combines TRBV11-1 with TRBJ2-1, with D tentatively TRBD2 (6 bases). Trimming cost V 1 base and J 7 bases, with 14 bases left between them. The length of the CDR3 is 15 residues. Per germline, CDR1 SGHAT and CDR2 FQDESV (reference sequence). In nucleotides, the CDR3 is TGTGCCAGCAGCTTAGTGGCTACTAGCTGGAATGAGCAGTTCTTC. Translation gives CASSLVATSWNEQFF.

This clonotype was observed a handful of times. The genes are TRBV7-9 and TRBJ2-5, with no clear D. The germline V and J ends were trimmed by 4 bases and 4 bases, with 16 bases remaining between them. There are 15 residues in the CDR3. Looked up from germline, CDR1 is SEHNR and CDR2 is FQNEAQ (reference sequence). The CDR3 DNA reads TGTGCCAGCAGCTCCCTAGGTGTCCCGGGAGAGACCCAGTACTTC. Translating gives CASSSLGVPGETQYF.

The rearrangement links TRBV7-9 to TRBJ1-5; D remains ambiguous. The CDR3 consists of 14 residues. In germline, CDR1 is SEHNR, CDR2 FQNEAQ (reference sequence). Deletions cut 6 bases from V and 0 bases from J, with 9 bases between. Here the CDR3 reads CASSHENSNQPQHF. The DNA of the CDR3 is TGTGCCAGCAGTCACGAAAATAGCAATCAGCCCCAGCATTTT.

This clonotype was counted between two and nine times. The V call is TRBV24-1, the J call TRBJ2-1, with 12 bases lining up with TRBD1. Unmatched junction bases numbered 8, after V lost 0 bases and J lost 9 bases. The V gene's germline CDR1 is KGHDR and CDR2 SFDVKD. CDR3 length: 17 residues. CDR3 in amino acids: CATSDLPTGTGGTEQFF. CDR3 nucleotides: TGTGCCACCAGTGATTTGCCAACCGGGACAGGGGGCACTGAGCAGTTCTTC.

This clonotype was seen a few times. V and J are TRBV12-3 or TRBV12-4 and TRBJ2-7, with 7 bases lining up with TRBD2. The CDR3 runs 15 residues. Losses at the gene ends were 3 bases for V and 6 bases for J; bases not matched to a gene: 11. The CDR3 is CASSLGRGRGFEQYV. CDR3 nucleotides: TGTGCCAGCAGTTTGGGGAGAGGGCGGGGGTTCGAGCAGTACGTC.

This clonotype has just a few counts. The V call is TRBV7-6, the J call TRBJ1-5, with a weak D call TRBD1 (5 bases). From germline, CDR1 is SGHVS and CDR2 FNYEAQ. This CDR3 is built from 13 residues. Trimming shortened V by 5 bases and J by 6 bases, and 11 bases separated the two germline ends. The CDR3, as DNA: TGTGCCAGCAGCGGCGGGACGGCTCAGCCCCAGCATTTT. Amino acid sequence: CASSGGTAQPQHF.

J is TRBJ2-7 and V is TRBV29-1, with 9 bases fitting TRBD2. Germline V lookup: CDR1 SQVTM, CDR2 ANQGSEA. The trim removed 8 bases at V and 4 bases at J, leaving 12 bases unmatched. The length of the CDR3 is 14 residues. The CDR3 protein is CSFRLAGAGYEQYF. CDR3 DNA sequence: TGCAGCTTTAGATTAGCGGGAGCAGGTTACGAGCAGTACTTC.

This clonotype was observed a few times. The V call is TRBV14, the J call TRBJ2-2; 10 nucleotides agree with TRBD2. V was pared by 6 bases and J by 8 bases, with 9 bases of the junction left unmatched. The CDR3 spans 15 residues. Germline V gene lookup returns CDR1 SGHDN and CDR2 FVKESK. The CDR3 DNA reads TGTGCCAGCAGTCGCCAGCGGGAGGGCCATGGGGAGCTGTTTTTT. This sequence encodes CASSRQREGHGELFF. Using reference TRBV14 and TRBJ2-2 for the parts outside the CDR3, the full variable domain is EAGVTQFPSHSVIEKGQTVTLRCDPISGHDNLYWYRRVMGKEIKFLLHFVKESKQDESGMPNNRFLAERTGGTYSTLKVQPAELEDSGVYFCASSRQREGHGELFFGEGSRLTVL.

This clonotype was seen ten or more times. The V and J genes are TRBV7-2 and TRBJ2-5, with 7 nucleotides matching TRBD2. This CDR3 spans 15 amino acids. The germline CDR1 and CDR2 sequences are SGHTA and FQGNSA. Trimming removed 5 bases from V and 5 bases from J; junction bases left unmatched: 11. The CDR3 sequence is CASSLGREWWETQYF. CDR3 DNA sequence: TGTGCCAGCAGCCTTGGGCGGGAGTGGTGGGAGACCCAGTACTTC. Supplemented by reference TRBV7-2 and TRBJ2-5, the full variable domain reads GAGVSQSPSNKVTEKGKDVELRCDPISGHTALYWYRQSLGQGLEFLIYFQGNSAPDKSGLPSDRFSAERTGGSVSTLTIQRTQQEDSAVYLCASSLGREWWETQYFGPGTRLLVL.

CDR3 sequence: CATGGEGNIQYF. The DNA for the CDR3 is TGTGCTACAGGTGGGGAAGGGAACATTCAGTACTTC. V and J are TRBV7-2 and TRBJ2-4; weak D call: TRBD1 (5 bases). Germline CDR1 is SGHTA and CDR2 is FQGNSA. This CDR3 comprises 12 residues.

CDR3 region: CSVKDGNNQPQHF. As DNA, the CDR3 is TGCAGCGTTAAGGACGGAAACAATCAGCCCCAGCATTTT. This sequence joins TRBV29-1 and TRBJ1-5; D ambiguous. This CDR3 is 13 amino acids long. Germline CDR1 is SQVTM and CDR2 is ANQGSEA. Between the trimmed V and J ends, which lost 5 bases and 3 bases, there was a span of 11 bases.

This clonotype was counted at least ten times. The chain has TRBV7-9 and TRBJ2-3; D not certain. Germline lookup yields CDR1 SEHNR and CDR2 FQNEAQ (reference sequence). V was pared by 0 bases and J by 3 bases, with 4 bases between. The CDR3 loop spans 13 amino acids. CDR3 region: CASSLARTDTQYF. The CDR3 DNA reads TGTGCCAGCAGCTTAGCCCGTACAGATACGCAGTATTTT.

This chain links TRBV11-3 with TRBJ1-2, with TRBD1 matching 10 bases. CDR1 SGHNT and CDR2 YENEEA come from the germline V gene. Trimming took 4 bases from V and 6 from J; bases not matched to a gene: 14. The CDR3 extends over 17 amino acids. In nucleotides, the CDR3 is TGTGCCAGCAGCTCATACGTTAGACAGGGGGCTGAGAATGGCTACACCTTC. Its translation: CASSSYVRQGAENGYTF.

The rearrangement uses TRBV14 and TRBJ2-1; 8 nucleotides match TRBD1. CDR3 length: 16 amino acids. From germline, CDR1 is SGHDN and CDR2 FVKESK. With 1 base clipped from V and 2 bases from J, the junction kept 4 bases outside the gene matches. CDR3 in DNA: TGTGCCAGCAGCCAAGCGGACAGGGACCCCTACAATGAGCAGTTCTTC. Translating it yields CASSQADRDPYNEQFF.

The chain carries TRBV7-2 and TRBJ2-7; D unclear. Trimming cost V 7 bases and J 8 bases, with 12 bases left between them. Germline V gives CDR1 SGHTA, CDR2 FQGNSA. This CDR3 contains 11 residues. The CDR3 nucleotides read TGTGCCAGCACCGACCAGTACAAGCAGTACTTC. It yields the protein CASTDQYKQYF.